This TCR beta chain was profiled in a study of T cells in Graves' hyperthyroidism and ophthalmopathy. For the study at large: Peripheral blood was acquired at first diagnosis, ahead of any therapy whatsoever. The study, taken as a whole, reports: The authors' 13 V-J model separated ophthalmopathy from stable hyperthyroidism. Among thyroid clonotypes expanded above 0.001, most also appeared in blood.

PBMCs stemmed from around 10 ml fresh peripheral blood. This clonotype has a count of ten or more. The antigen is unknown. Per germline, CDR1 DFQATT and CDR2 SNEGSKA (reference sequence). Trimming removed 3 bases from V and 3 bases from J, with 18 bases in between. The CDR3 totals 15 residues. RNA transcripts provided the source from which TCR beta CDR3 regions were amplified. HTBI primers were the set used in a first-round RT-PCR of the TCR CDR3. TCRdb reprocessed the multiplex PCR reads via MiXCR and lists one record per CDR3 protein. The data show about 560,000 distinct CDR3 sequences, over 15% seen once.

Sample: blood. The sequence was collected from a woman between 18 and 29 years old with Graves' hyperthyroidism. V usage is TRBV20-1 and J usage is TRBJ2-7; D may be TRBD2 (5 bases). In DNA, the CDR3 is TGCAGTGCTAGCAGATTGGGCCAGCGGCACTACGAGCAGTACTTC. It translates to CSASRLGQRHYEQYF.